This T cell receptor (beta chain) was obtained from a study of T cell repertoires in cytomegalovirus infection. Across the whole study: Through public TCR beta signatures, both CMV infection and matching HLA type were indicated.

V was trimmed by 5 bases and J by 8 bases, leaving 20 bases between them. The germline V gene encodes CDR1 DFQATT and CDR2 SNEGSKA (reference sequence). The CDR3 is 14 residues long. Study-level findings and limits: Summed public TCR beta family frequency identified CMV carriers bearing the relevant HLA. Within the response measured ex vivo, HLA-C-restricted CMV-specific TCR beta clonotypes were dominant.

One entry per CDR3 protein results from TCRdb running MiXCR on the reads. The sample includes roughly 320,000 distinct CDR3 sequences, roughly a tenth of them seen just once. This clonotype showed up just a few times. Its antigen remains unknown. The chain couples TRBV20-1 to TRBJ2-3; D uncertain. The sample taken for sequencing was PBMCs. This clonotype was obtained from a human donor in good health (CMV status not recorded). Some clones in this sample may be carry-over from other donors' samples. For the CDR3, the DNA is TGCAGTGCTTCCTCCTGGGTCGAGACGGGTACGCAGTATTTT. This translates into CSASSWVETGTQYF.